The 15 T cell receptor beta chains in this list originate from one sample, sequenced in a study of glioma-infiltrating T cells. Amplification of TCR alpha and beta CDR3 regions from RNA used iRepertoire nested multiplex PCR. TCRdb ran MiXCR on the multiplex PCR reads and lists one entry per CDR3 protein. The table has more than 100,000 distinct CDR3 sequences, about 30% seen once. The sequencing input was glioma tissue, nonneoplastic brain tissue, or PBMCs (not recorded which). The receptors were gathered from a human donor with low-grade glioma or glioblastoma, undergoing nonglioma brain surgery, or in good health (not recorded which).

The gene calls are TRBV5-4 and TRBJ1-3; TRBD1 matches at 8 bases. This CDR3 is built from 16 residues. With 4 bases clipped from V and 5 bases from J, the junction kept 11 bases outside the gene matches. The germline V gene has CDR1 SGHNT and CDR2 YYREEE (reference sequence). CDR3 in amino acids: CASSPAPGTGRNTIYF. The DNA of the CDR3 is TGTGCCAGCAGCCCTGCCCCCGGGACAGGACGAAACACCATATATTTT.

This clonotype was seen many times. The chain is built from TRBV19 and TRBJ1-2; maybe TRBD1 (5 bases). Trimming took off 6 bases at V and 2 bases at J, with 10 bases between the two ends. Germline CDR1 reads LNHDA; CDR2 reads SQIVND (reference sequence). This CDR3 is built from 13 residues. Here the CDR3 DNA reads TGTGCCAGTAGGCAACAGGACAACTATGGCTACACCTTC. Residues: CASRQQDNYGYTF.

This clonotype was observed a handful of times. The CDR3 region has the DNA TGTGCCAGCAGTTTTGGACTAGCGGGTAACACAGATACGCAGTATTTT. This translates into CASSFGLAGNTDTQYF. The chain is built from TRBV12-3 or TRBV12-4 and TRBJ2-3, with 11 bases identical to TRBD2. Germline trimming cut 3 bases from V and 2 bases from J; bases unmatched to any gene: 4. The CDR3 runs to 16 residues.

The sample holds many counts of this clonotype. For the CDR3, the DNA is TGCAGTGCTAGTTATATCCGGACAGGGGGCGTCCTAAGGTCCGGGGAGCTGTTTTTT. Residues: CSASYIRTGGVLRSGELFF. The V gene is TRBV20-1, the J gene TRBJ2-2; 11 positions agree with TRBD1. V trimming: 3 bases; J trimming: 6 bases; junction bases outside the gene matches: 18. Germline CDR1 DFQATT, CDR2 SNEGSKA (reference sequence). This CDR3 spans 19 amino acids.

There are many counts of this clonotype. The CDR3 DNA reads as TGTGCCAGCAGTTTGAGTAGCGGGATCCAAGAGACCCAGTACTTC. Translating gives CASSLSSGIQETQYF. The chain is built from TRBV28 and TRBJ2-5, with 8 bases lining up with TRBD2. V shed 3 bases and J 1 base; nucleotides not matched to a gene: 4. Germline assignment: CDR1 MDHEN and CDR2 SYDVKM. The CDR3 runs 15 residues.

As for this clonotype: Just one base apart from a much larger clone, this may be a read error. No conserved phenylalanine or tryptophan is present at the end of the CDR3, so a read error is the likely explanation. This sequence joins TRBV25-1 and TRBJ2-7, with TRBD2 matching 8 bases. From germline, CDR1 is MGHDK and CDR2 SYGVNS. This CDR3 has 13 residues. Trimming at V came to 11 bases and at J to 4 bases, leaving 10 bases not matched to a gene. The CDR3 is CAPLTSASYEQYL. CDR3 in DNA: TGTGCCCCTTTGACTAGCGCATCTTACGAGCAGTACCTC.

The sample holds many counts of this clonotype. The chain carries TRBV6-1 and TRBJ1-1; D uncertain. The CDR3 has 12 amino acids. Trimming pared 3 bases from V and 3 bases from J, leaving 5 bases between. The germline CDR1 and CDR2 sequences are MNHNS and SASEGT. The CDR3 loop reads CASSDFYTEAFF. CDR3 bases: TGTGCCAGCAGTGACTTTTACACTGAAGCTTTCTTT.

This clonotype was found many times. The chain employs TRBV18 and TRBJ2-1, with 11 bases matching TRBD2. The junction had 5 bases not matched to a gene; V was cut back by 3 bases and J by 7 bases. CDR3 size: 15 residues. Per germline, CDR1 KGHSH and CDR2 LQKENI. The CDR3 region is CASSPASGGKNEQFF. The CDR3 nucleotides read TGTGCCAGCTCACCGGCTAGCGGGGGGAAGAATGAGCAGTTCTTC.

With respect to this clonotype: Just one base apart from a much larger clone, this may be a read error. The chain combines TRBV28 with TRBJ2-1; D unresolved. Germline V CDR1 and CDR2: MDHEN, SYDVKM. Trimming took off 8 bases at V and 5 bases at J, with 10 bases between the two ends. The CDR3 totals 12 residues. CDR3 residues: CASRTAHNEQFF. CDR3 nucleotide sequence: TGTGCCAGCCGCACAGCCCACAATGAGCAGTTCTTC.

V and J are TRBV29-1 and TRBJ2-7; 7 bases align to TRBD1. The CDR3 is made up of 14 amino acids. V shed 6 bases and J 0 bases; nucleotides not matched to a gene: 8. The germline gives CDR1 SQVTM, CDR2 ANQGSEA. For the CDR3, the DNA is TGCAGCGTCCTTGGACAGGAGAGCTCCTACGAGCAGTACTTC. Translated: CSVLGQESSYEQYF.

By share, this clonotype ranks as medium-sized. This chain connects TRBV20-1 to TRBJ1-5; D remains unclear. The CDR3 length is 15 residues. Trimming pared 0 bases from V and 3 bases from J, leaving 12 bases between. Germline CDR1 and CDR2: DFQATT and SNEGSKA (reference sequence). CDR3 bases: TGCAGTGCTAGAGATCCCGGAGGCATCAATCAGCCCCAGCATTTT. It translates to CSARDPGGINQPQHF.

The table lists this clonotype with many counts. The chain joins TRBV28 to TRBJ1-5, with TRBD1 identical over 9 bases. The length of the CDR3 is 15 residues. Unmatched junction bases numbered 5, after V lost 5 bases and J lost 3 bases. Germline-derived CDR1 and CDR2 are MDHEN and SYDVKM. CDR3: CASSMGQGHNQPQHF. Here the CDR3 DNA reads TGTGCCAGCAGTATGGGACAGGGCCACAATCAGCCCCAGCATTTT.

Notes on this clonotype: It may be a read error: a sequence one base away is much more abundant. The CDR3 here is CASSCSFGHIKTGNTIYF. The CDR3 DNA sequence: TGTGCCAGCAGTTGCTCTTTTGGACACATCAAGACTGGAAACACCATATATTTT. J is TRBJ1-3 and V is TRBV6-6, with D possibly matching TRBD1 (5 bases). CDR1 and CDR2 from the germline V gene are MNHNY and SVGAGI (reference sequence). V was clipped by 4 bases and J by 2 bases, with 21 bases between them. This CDR3 is 18 amino acids long.

This clonotype was detected many times. This rearrangement joins TRBV20-1 to TRBJ2-3, with a tentative D call TRBD2 (5 bases). CDR1 and CDR2 (germline): DFQATT, SNEGSKA (reference sequence). This CDR3 comprises 11 residues. Trimming stripped 1 base from V and 6 bases from J, with 5 bases between. Here the CDR3 DNA reads TGCAGTGCTAGAGGGAGGGATACGCAGTATTTT. Its protein is CSARGRDTQYF.

V and J are TRBV12-3 or TRBV12-4 and TRBJ2-5; tentative D call: TRBD2 (6 bases). V dropped 6 bases and J dropped 4 bases, with 18 bases sitting between them. This CDR3 comprises 15 residues. The CDR3 loop reads CASSRWGGAPETQYF. The CDR3, as DNA: TGTGCCAGCAGCCGTTGGGGCGGGGCGCCAGAGACCCAGTACTTC.